Listed below are T cell receptor beta chains from one sample, sequenced in a study of T cell responses to AZD1222 COVID-19 vaccine. Assay: immunoSEQ multiplex PCR; the TCRdb copy retains only in-frame clones and omits some. The table records just under 95,000 clones, approximately 90% of them present only once. The source material was peripheral blood, sampled on day 0 of AZD1222 vaccination. The source is an adult in good health. CDR3s include the opening cysteine and the closing phenylalanine or tryptophan.

J,V,CDR3
TRBJ1-1,TRBV25-1,CASSAGGGFEAFF
TRBJ1-1,TRBV5-6,CASSSSGKLLNTEAFF
TRBJ2-7,TRBV4-1,CASSQLSLGGYEQYF
TRBJ2-5,TRBV4-2,CASSQTTGGGGQYF
TRBJ1-5,TRBV6-5,CASSLGQGSNQPQHF
TRBJ1-4,TRBV14,CASSPQGIEKLFF
TRBJ1-6,TRBV30,CAWSRESSYNSPLHF
TRBJ1-4,TRBV7-2,CASSSAGSREKLFF
TRBJ1-4,TRBV6-1,CASSEVTFGTRGNEKLFF
TRBJ1-2,TRBV25-1,CASRAGGENYGYTF
TRBJ1-1,TRBV7-6,CASTKGGQENTEAFF
TRBJ1-2,TRBV5-1,CASSWGDRTTYGYTF
TRBJ2-6,TRBV4-3,CASSQGEGTGANVLTF
TRBJ2-7,TRBV5-1,CASSRGTGDLYEQYF
TRBJ1-2,TRBV19,CASKKQGGLASDYGYTF
TRBJ1-1,TRBV12-3/TRBV12-4,CASSFKLNTEAFF
TRBJ1-5,TRBV3-1/TRBV3-2,CASSQGQGPNQPQHF
TRBJ2-7,TRBV25-1,CASSEYGSPEQYF
TRBJ1-6,TRBV7-8,CASSPGPDSPLHF
TRBJ2-7,TRBV27,CASALAGGPYEQYF
TRBJ1-2,TRBV11-2,CASSLDSRTGYGYTF
TRBJ1-5,TRBV11-2,CASSPGQGGSNQPQHF
TRBJ2-1,TRBV6-5,CATLTDVDEQFF
TRBJ2-7,TRBV5-1,CASSEAGVSYEQYF
TRBJ2-1,TRBV3-1/TRBV3-2,CASSQDLASSYNEQFF
TRBJ2-5,TRBV5-1,CASSLESAQTQYF
TRBJ2-7,TRBV19,CASSISAGWPYEQYF
TRBJ1-2,TRBV12-3/TRBV12-4,CASTKQGYGYTF
TRBJ1-1,TRBV19,CASSPGAYQGMNTEAFF
TRBJ1-2,TRBV30,CAWSVVSGYTF
TRBJ2-7,TRBV7-2,CASSLAVPGEQYF
TRBJ1-6,TRBV7-2,CASSLPRGKDSPLHF
TRBJ2-7,TRBV7-9,CASSLAGQGIGEQYF
TRBJ2-7,TRBV23-1,CASSHQRAYYRESIYEQYF
TRBJ1-2,TRBV5-4,CASSLAPPNYGYTF
TRBJ2-3,TRBV9,CASSVGPDTQYF
TRBJ2-1,TRBV5-4,CASSNPSGGAGNEQFF
TRBJ1-5,TRBV6-2/TRBV6-3,CASSPGGAGNQPQHF
TRBJ1-1,TRBV27,CASSLRAFLGENTEAFF
TRBJ1-2,TRBV19,CASGGASGYTF
TRBJ1-3,TRBV9,CASQGGSGNTIYF
TRBJ2-7,TRBV30,CAWSAGPPYEQYF
TRBJ2-3,TRBV28,CASSYWGSTDTQYF
TRBJ1-5,TRBV3-1/TRBV3-2,CASSQEQGRPQHF
TRBJ2-2,TRBV5-1,CASTAGRAGELFF
TRBJ1-4,TRBV5-4,CASSSGQGREKLFF